Following are 4 T cell receptor beta chains from one sample sequenced in a study of lymphopenia after photon versus proton radiotherapy. TCRdb's copy holds only in-frame clones and misses some; the assay was immunoSEQ multiplex PCR. The profile covers 68,000 or so clones, with around 90% appearing a single time and around 2.6% taken by the ten largest. Source: peripheral blood, taken from a patient treated with photon-based radiotherapy. The receptors come from a woman aged 70 to 79 with pancreatic cancer.

This chain connects TRBV4-3 to TRBJ2-1, with D unresolved. Germline V lookup: CDR1 LGHNA, CDR2 YSLEER. Between the trimmed V and J ends, which lost 0 bases and 4 bases, there was a span of 4 bases. The CDR3 length is 13 residues. The CDR3 here is CASSQDAYNEQFF. Written as DNA, the CDR3 is TGCGCCAGCAGCCAAGATGCTTACAATGAGCAGTTCTTC.

The chain couples TRBV29-1 to TRBJ2-3, with 13 bases lining up with TRBD2. There are 19 residues in the CDR3. The V segment lost 4 bases and the J segment 0 bases; nucleotides outside the gene matches: 13. Germline V gene data show CDR1 as SQVTM and CDR2 as ANQGSEA. The DNA for the CDR3 is TGCAGCGTTGGTGGACTAGCGGGAGCATCCCAGTCTAGCACAGATACGCAGTATTTT. It is translated as CSVGGLAGASQSSTDTQYF.

The chain links TRBV29-1 to TRBJ2-1; TRBD2 might be the D (5 bases). From germline, CDR1 is SQVTM and CDR2 ANQGSEA. The V end lost 4 bases, the J end lost 6 bases, and 16 bases lay between the germline ends. This CDR3 has 14 residues. This chain's CDR3 is CSVGFAGGPNEQFF. In DNA, the CDR3 is TGCAGCGTTGGGTTTGCTGGAGGTCCCAATGAGCAGTTCTTC.

This rearrangement joins TRBV28 to TRBJ1-1, with a tentative D call TRBD1 (5 bases). The V end was cut by 6 bases, the J end by 1 base, with 15 bases between. The germline V gene encodes CDR1 MDHEN and CDR2 SYDVKM. CDR3 length equals 15 residues. The CDR3 sequence is CASSPPDTSNTEAFF. In DNA form, the CDR3 reads TGTGCCAGCAGCCCACCGGACACCTCGAACACTGAAGCTTTCTTT.